This T cell receptor (beta chain) was identified during a study of blood T cell repertoires in COVID-19. Study-level background: COVID-19 samples collected from the United States, Italy and Spain covered acute and convalescent phases. T cells, B-cell-depleted T cells, or PBMCs provided the cDNA or gDNA that served as material.

V lost 4 bases and J lost 3; bases outside the gene matches: 13. The CDR3 totals 17 residues. Authors' methods: Cell counts per sample came from amplifying reference gene primers. Method: immunoSEQ multiplex PCR; TCRdb's copy keeps in-frame clones and lacks some. The DNA gave D and trimming, while V, J and clone size come from that table. The sample carries hundreds of thousands of clones, more than 70% recorded once. The sequence was obtained from a middle-aged man with acute or convalescent COVID-19. Material: peripheral blood. The genes are TRBV23-1 and TRBJ1-1; 8 bases align to TRBD1. TRBV23-1 is placed among ORFs of uncertain function. The CDR3 DNA follows: TGCGCCAGCAGTCCAGCTAACAGGACAGGGTCGTACACTGAAGCTTTCTTT. Encoded protein: CASSPANRTGSYTEAFF.